Here is one T cell receptor (beta chain) with its context. Which antigen it targets is not known. No much larger clonotype is one base removed from it; base qualities were not supplied. The method was the immunoSEQ multiplex PCR assay. Imported from immuneACCESS, the table was reduced by TCRdb to in-frame sequences with V and J called. These copies leave out some clones; in studies compared against another copy, an unresolved V gene accounts for under half, and the cause of the remainder is not known. For this sample the table gives some 150,000 clones, of which nearly 96% were detected only once. Of the sample, over 1% is held by the ten largest clones. V is cut back by 5 bases and J by 6 bases, with 16 bases in the junction unmatched. Its CDR3 holds 18 amino acids, cysteine through phenylalanine. The read is trimmed to its CDR3 DNA, 54 bases read in frame from base 1. CDR1 and CDR2 (KGHDR, SFDVKD) derive from the germline V gene.

These data are taken from a study of control samples from healthy donors and cancer patients (TCRdb year 2020). Sequenced material: blood. The clonotype was recovered from a woman aged 25 to 39 in good health. The chain couples TRBV24-1 to TRBJ1-2; 11 of the junction bases match TRBD1. The CDR3: CATSARDRTGGLLDGYTF. At the DNA level, the sequence is TGTGCCACCAGTGCAAGAGATCGGACAGGGGGCTTGCTGGATGGCTACACCTTC.